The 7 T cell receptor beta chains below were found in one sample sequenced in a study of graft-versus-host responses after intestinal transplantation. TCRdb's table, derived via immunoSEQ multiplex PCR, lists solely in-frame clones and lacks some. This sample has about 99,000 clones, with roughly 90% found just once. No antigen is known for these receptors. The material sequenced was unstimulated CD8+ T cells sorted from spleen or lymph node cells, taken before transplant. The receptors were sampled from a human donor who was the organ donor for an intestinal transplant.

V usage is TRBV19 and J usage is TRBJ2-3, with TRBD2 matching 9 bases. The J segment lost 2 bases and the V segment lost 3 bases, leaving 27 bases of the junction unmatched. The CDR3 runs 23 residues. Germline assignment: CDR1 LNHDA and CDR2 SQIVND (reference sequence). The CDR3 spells CASSIGVSGRWRLEYRDTDTQYF. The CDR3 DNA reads TGTGCCAGTAGTATTGGGGTTAGCGGGAGATGGAGACTCGAGTACCGAGACACAGATACGCAGTATTTT.

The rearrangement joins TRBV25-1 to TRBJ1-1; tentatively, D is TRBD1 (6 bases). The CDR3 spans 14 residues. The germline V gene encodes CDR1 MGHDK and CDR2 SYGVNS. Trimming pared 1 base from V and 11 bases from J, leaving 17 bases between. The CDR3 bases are TGTGCCAGCAGTGAATTCTTTTTGGAGGGGGGGGCTTTCTTT. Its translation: CASSEFFLEGGAFF.

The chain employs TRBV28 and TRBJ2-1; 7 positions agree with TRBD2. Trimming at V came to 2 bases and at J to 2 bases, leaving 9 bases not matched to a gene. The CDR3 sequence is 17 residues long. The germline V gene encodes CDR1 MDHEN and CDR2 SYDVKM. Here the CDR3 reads CASSLLGGLNTYNEQFF. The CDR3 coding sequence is TGTGCCAGCAGTTTACTCGGGGGACTAAACACCTACAATGAGCAGTTCTTC.

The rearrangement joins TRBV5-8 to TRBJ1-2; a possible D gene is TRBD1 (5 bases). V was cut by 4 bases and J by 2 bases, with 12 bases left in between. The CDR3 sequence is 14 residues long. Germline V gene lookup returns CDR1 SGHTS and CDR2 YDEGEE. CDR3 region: CASSPGATNYGYTF. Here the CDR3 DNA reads TGTGCCAGCAGCCCTGGGGCAACAAACTATGGCTACACCTTC. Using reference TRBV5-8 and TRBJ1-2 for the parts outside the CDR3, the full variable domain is EAGVTQSPTHLIKTRGQQATLRCSPISGHTSVYWYQQALGLGLQFLLWYDEGEERNRGNFPPRFSGRQFPNYSSELNVNALELEDSALYLCASSPGATNYGYTFGSGTRLTVV.

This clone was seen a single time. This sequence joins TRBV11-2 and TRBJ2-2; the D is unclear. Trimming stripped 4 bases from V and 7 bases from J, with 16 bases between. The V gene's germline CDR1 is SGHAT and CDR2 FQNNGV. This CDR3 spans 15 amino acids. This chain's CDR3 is CASSSYYYGGGELFF. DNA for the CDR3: TGTGCCAGCAGCTCTTACTACTACGGCGGCGGGGAGCTGTTTTTT. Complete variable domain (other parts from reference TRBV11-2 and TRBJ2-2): EAGVAQSPRYKIIEKRQSVAFWCNPISGHATLYWYQQILGQGPKLLIQFQNNGVVDDSQLPKDRFSAERLKGVDSTLKIQPAKLEDSAVYLCASSSYYYGGGELFFGEGSRLTVL.

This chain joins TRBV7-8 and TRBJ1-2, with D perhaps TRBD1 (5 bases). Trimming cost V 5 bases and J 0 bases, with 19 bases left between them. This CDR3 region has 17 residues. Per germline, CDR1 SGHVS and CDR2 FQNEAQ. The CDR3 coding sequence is TGTGCCAGCAGCCCACACCACAGGTTACCATCTAACTATGGCTACACCTTC. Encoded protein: CASSPHHRLPSNYGYTF.

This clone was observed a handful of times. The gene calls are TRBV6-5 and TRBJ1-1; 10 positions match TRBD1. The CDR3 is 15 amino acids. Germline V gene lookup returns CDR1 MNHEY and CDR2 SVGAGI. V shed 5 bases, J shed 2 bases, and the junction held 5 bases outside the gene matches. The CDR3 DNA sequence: TGTGCCAGCAGTACCTGGGACAGGGGAAACACTGAAGCTTTCTTT. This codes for CASSTWDRGNTEAFF.